Following are 29 T cell receptor beta chains from one sample sequenced in a study of chemoradiotherapy in HPV16-positive cancers. Here immunoSEQ multiplex PCR was the method, and the copy in TCRdb shows in-frame clones only, minus some. The sample holds 4,000 to 6,000 clones, around 79% seen once. The specimen was obtained from a patient who underwent chemoradiotherapy. The source of these receptors is a human donor with HPV-associated anogenital cancer.

CDR3 sequence: CASSENTEAFF. CDR3 DNA: TGTGCCAGCAGCGAGAACACTGAAGCTTTCTTT. The chain uses TRBV7-2 and TRBJ1-1; D unresolved. Trimming cost V 5 bases and J 1 base, with 2 bases left between them. Germline V gives CDR1 SGHTA, CDR2 FQGNSA. This CDR3 has 11 residues.

The rearrangement joins TRBV28 to TRBJ1-2, with D possibly TRBD1 on 6 matching bases. V was trimmed by 7 bases and J by 0 bases, leaving 15 bases between them. Germline-derived CDR1 and CDR2 are MDHEN and SYDVKM. CDR3 size: 15 residues. This CDR3 is CASTWGGRTNYGYTF. As DNA, the CDR3 is TGTGCCAGCACTTGGGGGGGGCGGACTAACTATGGCTACACCTTC.

This clone was seen a single time. The CDR3 here is CASSIRAGGLGETQYF. The CDR3 DNA reads TGTGCCAGTAGTATCCGAGCGGGAGGATTGGGAGAGACCCAGTACTTC. The chain couples TRBV19 to TRBJ2-5, with 9 bases identical to TRBD2. Germline assignment: CDR1 LNHDA and CDR2 SQIVND (reference sequence). The CDR3 extends over 16 amino acids. The V and J ends lost 3 bases and 4 bases, in that order; junction bases with no gene match: 9.

By frequency in the sample, this clone is large. This chain uses TRBV18 with TRBJ2-3; D unclear. Germline lookup yields CDR1 KGHSH and CDR2 LQKENI. The CDR3 consists of 13 residues. Between the trimmed V and J ends, which lost 6 bases and 5 bases, there was a span of 12 bases. This CDR3 reads CASSSSPGDTQYF. In DNA, the CDR3 is TGTGCCAGCTCTTCGTCCCCAGGAGATACGCAGTATTTT.

This chain uses TRBV5-8 with TRBJ2-1; tentatively, D is TRBD1 (8 bases). Germline V gene data show CDR1 as SGHTS and CDR2 as YDEGEE. CDR3 length: 15 residues. V shed 1 base and J shed 4 bases, with 12 bases lying between them. CDR3 loop: CASSLNRGGYNEQFF. The CDR3 bases are TGTGCCAGCAGCTTGAACAGGGGGGGATACAATGAGCAGTTCTTC.

The gene calls are TRBV19 and TRBJ1-2; D is unresolved. Germline CDR1 and CDR2: LNHDA and SQIVND (reference sequence). The V end was cut by 3 bases, the J end by 1 base, with 6 bases between. This CDR3 has 13 residues. CDR3 residues: CASSMTINYGYTF. Written as DNA, the CDR3 is TGTGCCAGTAGTATGACAATTAACTATGGCTACACCTTC.

The sample holds a few counts of this clone. The rearrangement links TRBV6-1 to TRBJ2-1; tentatively, D is TRBD2 (5 bases). V lost 4 bases and J 0 bases, leaving 16 bases between the germline ends. The V gene's germline CDR1 is MNHNS and CDR2 SASEGT. The CDR3 is made up of 17 amino acids. CDR3 protein: CASSGRRRIRSYNEQFF. As DNA, the CDR3 is TGTGCCAGCAGTGGACGAAGGAGGATTCGCTCCTACAATGAGCAGTTCTTC.

The chain joins TRBV5-8 to TRBJ2-2; TRBD1 or TRBD2 may be the D gene (5 bases each). Germline values: CDR1 SGHTS, CDR2 YDEGEE. Trimming took off 4 bases at V and 3 bases at J, with 13 bases between the two ends. This CDR3 contains 15 residues. For the CDR3, the DNA is TGTGCCAGCAGCCAACGAGTGGGGGACACCGGGGAGCTGTTTTTT. It encodes CASSQRVGDTGELFF.

V is TRBV6-5 and J is TRBJ2-7; the match to TRBD1 covers 7 bases. Per germline, CDR1 MNHEY and CDR2 SVGAGI. CDR3 length: 16 residues. Trimming at V came to 2 bases and at J to 0 bases, leaving 7 bases not matched to a gene. The CDR3 DNA reads TGTGCCAGCAGTTACACGGGACAGTTTAGCTCCTACGAGCAGTACTTC. It yields the protein CASSYTGQFSSYEQYF.

This clone was detected only a few times. This sequence joins TRBV7-2 and TRBJ1-6; D uncertain. CDR3 size: 13 residues. CDR1 is SGHTA and CDR2 is FQGNSA in the germline V gene. Trimming removed 2 bases at V and 10 bases at J, with 9 bases between. CDR3 amino acids: CASSLPGSSPLHF. CDR3 bases: TGTGCCAGCAGCTTACCTGGGAGCTCACCCCTCCACTTT.

The chain joins TRBV7-9 to TRBJ2-1, with D possibly TRBD2 on 5 matching bases. The germline V gene has CDR1 SEHNR and CDR2 FQNEAQ (reference sequence). V was cut by 5 bases and J by 7 bases, with 9 bases left in between. The CDR3 covers 12 residues. The CDR3 loop is CASSTGENEQFF. Written as DNA, the CDR3 is TGTGCCAGCAGCACCGGGGAAAATGAGCAGTTCTTC.

The chain is built from TRBV4-1 and TRBJ2-5, with TRBD1 identical over 7 bases. Germline lookup yields CDR1 MGHRA and CDR2 YSYEKL. The CDR3 loop spans 16 amino acids. V was pared by 1 base and J by 5 bases, with 10 bases of the junction left unmatched. As DNA, the CDR3 is TGCGCCAGCAGCCAAGGTTTACAGGGGTATGGGGAGACCCAGTACTTC. This sequence encodes CASSQGLQGYGETQYF.

For the CDR3, the DNA is TGTGCTAGTGGTTCGGACAGGGGCGCTTTAGTTAGCAATCAGCCCCAGCATTTT. Translating gives CASGSDRGALVSNQPQHF. The J gene is TRBJ1-5, the V gene TRBV12-5, with TRBD1 matching 9 bases. The V and J ends lost 4 bases and 0 bases, in that order; junction bases with no gene match: 10. The CDR3 covers 18 residues. CDR1 is LGHNT and CDR2 is FRNRAP in the germline V gene.

The J gene is TRBJ1-2, the V gene TRBV11-3; D not certain. Trimming left V 0 bases short and J 7 bases short, with 15 bases between. The CDR3 runs 15 residues. In germline, CDR1 is SGHNT, CDR2 YENEEA. CDR3 sequence (DNA): TGTGCCAGCAGCTTAGAGACTTGGGCCGACGGTGGCTACACCTTC. As protein: CASSLETWADGGYTF.

V and J are TRBV19 and TRBJ2-7; 10 bases line up with TRBD1. V was pared by 5 bases and J by 3 bases, with 4 bases of the junction left unmatched. CDR1 LNHDA and CDR2 SQIVND come from the germline V gene (reference sequence). The CDR3 contains 14 residues. DNA for the CDR3: TGTGCCAGTAGTTCCGGGACAGGGGACTACGAGCAGTACTTC. Translating it yields CASSSGTGDYEQYF.

DNA for the CDR3: TGTGCCAGCAGCCAAGAATCTCAGAGGTACGAGCAGTACTTC. It translates to CASSQESQRYEQYF. This chain connects TRBV4-2 to TRBJ2-7; D unclear. CDR3 length: 14 amino acids. The germline V and J ends were trimmed by 0 bases and 4 bases, with 10 bases remaining between them. Germline assignment: CDR1 LGHNA and CDR2 YNFKEQ.

This chain uses TRBV6-5 with TRBJ1-1; TRBD1 agrees at 8 bases. In germline, CDR1 is MNHEY, CDR2 SVGAGI. V lost 7 bases and J lost 4; bases outside the gene matches: 11. This CDR3 has 15 amino acids. This chain's CDR3 is CASTLLGTGVTEAFF. The DNA for the CDR3 is TGTGCCAGCACCCTTCTGGGGACAGGTGTCACTGAAGCTTTCTTT.

The chain recombines TRBV7-3 with TRBJ1-1, with a tentative D call TRBD1 (5 bases). V was clipped by 5 bases and J by 4 bases, with 17 bases between them. CDR1 is SGHTA and CDR2 is FQGTGA in the germline V gene. The CDR3 is 15 amino acids. This chain's CDR3 is CASSPVGARSTEAFF. The CDR3 DNA is TGTGCCAGCAGCCCAGTCGGGGCGAGGAGCACTGAAGCTTTCTTT.

This clone has a handful of counts. This sequence joins TRBV6-1 and TRBJ1-2; D is perhaps TRBD1 (5 bases). The germline gives CDR1 MNHNS, CDR2 SASEGT. The germline V and J ends were trimmed by 6 bases and 3 bases, with 14 bases remaining between them. This CDR3 is 14 amino acids long. The DNA of the CDR3 is TGTGCCAGCAGCCAACCCGGGACCTACTATGGCTACACCTTC. Translation gives CASSQPGTYYGYTF.

The chain uses TRBV7-2 and TRBJ1-5, with TRBD1 identical over 7 bases. Per the germline V gene, CDR1 is SGHTA and CDR2 is FQGNSA. The CDR3 loop spans 16 amino acids. J gave up 2 bases and V 0 bases, and 4 bases lay outside the gene matches. This CDR3 is CASSLAGGRGNQPQHF. The CDR3 coding sequence is TGTGCCAGCAGCTTAGCAGGGGGCCGCGGCAATCAGCCCCAGCATTTT.

The chain combines TRBV5-1 with TRBJ1-4; a weak D match, TRBD1 (5 bases). Per the germline V gene, CDR1 is SGHRS and CDR2 is YFSETQ. CDR3 length: 13 residues. Trimming took 0 bases from V and 5 from J, leaving 5 bases between them. CDR3 coding DNA: TGCGCCAGCAGCTTGGGACAGAATGAAAAACTGTTTTTT. It yields the protein CASSLGQNEKLFF.

This clone turned up a few times. The chain uses TRBV5-8 and TRBJ2-2; no clear D gene. CDR1 is SGHTS, CDR2 YDEGEE, per germline. Trimming took off 0 bases at V and 4 bases at J, with 7 bases between the two ends. CDR3 length equals 14 residues. CDR3 nucleotides: TGTGCCAGCAGCTTGGAACAGATCACCGGGGAGCTGTTTTTT. This gives the protein CASSLEQITGELFF.

The chain uses TRBV27 and TRBJ2-7, with TRBD2 matching over 11 bases. Germline values: CDR1 MNHEY, CDR2 SMNVEV (reference sequence). V lost 1 base, J lost 2 bases, and 1 base stayed unmatched. The CDR3 consists of 15 residues. In nucleotides, the CDR3 is TGTGCCAGCAGTTTATTAGCGGGAGGGCCCTACGAGCAGTACTTC. It encodes CASSLLAGGPYEQYF.

The chain employs TRBV2 and TRBJ2-7; 9 bases are shared with TRBD1. Trimming took 6 bases from V and 8 from J; bases not matched to a gene: 14. Germline V lookup: CDR1 SNHLY, CDR2 FYNNEI. The CDR3 length is 15 residues. The CDR3 loop reads CASSDGLTGGGKQYF. CDR3 nucleotide sequence: TGTGCCAGCAGCGATGGATTGACAGGGGGTGGTAAGCAGTACTTC. The variable domain in full, completed from reference TRBV2 and TRBJ2-7, reads EPEVTQTPSHQVTQMGQEVILRCVPISNHLYFYWYRQILGQKVEFLVSFYNNEISEKSEIFDDQFSVERPDGSNFTLKIRSTKLEDSAMYFCASSDGLTGGGKQYFGPGTRLTVT.

The chain combines TRBV29-1 with TRBJ2-3, with D possibly matching TRBD2 (5 bases). The germline CDR1 and CDR2 sequences are SQVTM and ANQGSEA. The CDR3 contains 12 residues. V lost 1 base to trimming and J lost 4 bases, with 6 bases between them. CDR3 sequence: CSVEGGADTQYF. CDR3 DNA: TGCAGCGTTGAAGGGGGAGCAGATACGCAGTATTTT.

The chain employs TRBV11-3 and TRBJ2-7, with D unresolved. Per the germline V gene, CDR1 is SGHNT and CDR2 is YENEEA. The CDR3 extends over 13 amino acids. V lost 1 base and J 9 bases, leaving 13 bases between the germline ends. The CDR3 region has the DNA TGTGCCAGCAGCTTAGGCCCTGTGGTTAGGCAGTACTTC. Translation: CASSLGPVVRQYF.

This sequence joins TRBV27 and TRBJ2-3; D tentatively reads TRBD1 or TRBD2 (5 bases each). The CDR3 spans 16 residues. The V gene's germline CDR1 is MNHEY and CDR2 SMNVEV (reference sequence). V lost 6 bases and J 0 bases, leaving 16 bases between the germline ends. CDR3 bases: TGTGCCAGCAGCCGATCCGGGACCCCTAGCACAGATACGCAGTATTTT. As protein: CASSRSGTPSTDTQYF.

The chain joins TRBV6-6 to TRBJ1-1; TRBD1 aligns across 7 bases. The CDR3 totals 11 residues. The V gene end was trimmed by 5 bases and the J gene end by 11 bases; junction bases not matched to a gene: 5. The germline CDR1 and CDR2 sequences are MNHNY and SVGAGI (reference sequence). The CDR3 coding sequence is TGTGCCAGCAGTCCCGACAGGGCGGCTTTCTTT. It translates to CASSPDRAAFF.

The chain carries TRBV7-9 and TRBJ2-7; D is uncertain. Trimming stripped 5 bases from V and 2 bases from J, with 7 bases between. The CDR3 is 12 amino acids. Germline CDR1 SEHNR, CDR2 FQNEAQ (reference sequence). CDR3 sequence (DNA): TGTGCCAGCAGCCCTGGGGCCTACGAGCAGTACTTC. Translated: CASSPGAYEQYF.